The sequence of this T cell receptor (beta chain) was determined in a study of blood T cell repertoires in COVID-19. Background on the study: COVID-19 samples collected from the United States, Italy and Spain covered acute and convalescent phases. Sample material is recorded as cDNA or gDNA derived from T cells, B-cell-depleted T cells, or PBMCs.

A single count supports this clone. The germline CDR1 and CDR2 sequences are SGHRS and YFSETQ. This CDR3 has 14 residues. The V and J ends lost 2 bases and 6 bases, in that order; junction bases with no gene match: 1. As originally analysed: Nucleated cell counts were estimated from reference gene primer amplification. Here immunoSEQ multiplex PCR was the method, and the copy in TCRdb shows in-frame clones only, minus some. V and J calls and clone size come straight from that table; D and trimming were deduced from the DNA. Of under 200,000 clones in the sample, approximately 85% are singletons; the top ten hold approximately 9.8%.

The rearrangement links TRBV5-1 to TRBJ1-4; 10 nucleotides match TRBD1. This TCR came from a woman older than 75 with acute or convalescent COVID-19. Material for sequencing was peripheral blood. CDR3 in DNA: TGCGCCAGCAGCTTTGGACAGGGGGATGAAAAACTGTTTTTT. It is translated as CASSFGQGDEKLFF.